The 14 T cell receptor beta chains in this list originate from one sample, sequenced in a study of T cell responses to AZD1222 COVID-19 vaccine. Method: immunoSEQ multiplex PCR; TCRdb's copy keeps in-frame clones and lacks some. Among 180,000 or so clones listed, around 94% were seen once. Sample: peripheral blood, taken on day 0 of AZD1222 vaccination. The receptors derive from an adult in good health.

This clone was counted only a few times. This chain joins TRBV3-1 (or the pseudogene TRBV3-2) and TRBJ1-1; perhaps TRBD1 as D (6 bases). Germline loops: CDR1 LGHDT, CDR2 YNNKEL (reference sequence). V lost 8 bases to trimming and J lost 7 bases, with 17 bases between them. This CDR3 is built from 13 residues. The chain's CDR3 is CASWGQGRSEAFF. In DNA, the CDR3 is TGTGCCAGCTGGGGGCAGGGGAGGAGTGAAGCTTTCTTT.

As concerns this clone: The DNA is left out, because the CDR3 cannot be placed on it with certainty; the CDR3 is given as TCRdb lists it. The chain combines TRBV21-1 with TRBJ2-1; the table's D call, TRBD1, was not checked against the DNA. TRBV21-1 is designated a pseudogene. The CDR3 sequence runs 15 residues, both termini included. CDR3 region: CASKWAGGSYNEQFF.

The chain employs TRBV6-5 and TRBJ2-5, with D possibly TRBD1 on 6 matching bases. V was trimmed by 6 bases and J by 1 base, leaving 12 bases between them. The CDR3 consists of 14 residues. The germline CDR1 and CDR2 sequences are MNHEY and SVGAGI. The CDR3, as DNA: TGTGCCAGCAGGGCGGACAGACCCCAAGAGACCCAGTACTTC. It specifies CASRADRPQETQYF.

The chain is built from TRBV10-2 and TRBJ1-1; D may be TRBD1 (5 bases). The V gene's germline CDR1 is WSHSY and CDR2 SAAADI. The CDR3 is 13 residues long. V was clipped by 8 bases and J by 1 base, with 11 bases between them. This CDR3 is CASVVGANTEAFF. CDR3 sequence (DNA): TGCGCCAGCGTCGTCGGGGCGAACACTGAAGCTTTCTTT.

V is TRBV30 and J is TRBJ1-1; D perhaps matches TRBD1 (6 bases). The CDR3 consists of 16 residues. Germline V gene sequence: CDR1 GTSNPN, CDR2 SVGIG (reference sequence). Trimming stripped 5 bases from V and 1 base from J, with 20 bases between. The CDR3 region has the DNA TGTGCCTGGTCTGTGGGGGGCCTCTTAAAGAACACTGAAGCTTTCTTT. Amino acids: CAWSVGGLLKNTEAFF.

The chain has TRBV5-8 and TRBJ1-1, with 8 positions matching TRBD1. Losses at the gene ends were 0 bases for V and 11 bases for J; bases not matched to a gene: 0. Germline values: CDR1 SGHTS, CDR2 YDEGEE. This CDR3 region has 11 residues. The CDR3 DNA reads TGTGCCAGCAGCTTGGGACAGGGGGCTTTCTTT. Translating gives CASSLGQGAFF.

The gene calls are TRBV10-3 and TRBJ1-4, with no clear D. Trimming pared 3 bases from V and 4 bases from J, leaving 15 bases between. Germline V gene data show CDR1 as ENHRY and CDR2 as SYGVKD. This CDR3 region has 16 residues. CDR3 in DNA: TGTGCCATCAGTGAAGGGATAGGGTTTCATAATGAAAAACTGTTTTTT. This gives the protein CAISEGIGFHNEKLFF.

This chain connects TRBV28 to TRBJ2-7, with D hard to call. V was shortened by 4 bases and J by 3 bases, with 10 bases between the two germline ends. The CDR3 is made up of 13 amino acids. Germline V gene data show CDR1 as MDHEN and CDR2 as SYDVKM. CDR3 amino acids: CASSYVDNYEQYF. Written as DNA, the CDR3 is TGTGCCAGCAGTTATGTAGACAACTACGAGCAGTACTTC.

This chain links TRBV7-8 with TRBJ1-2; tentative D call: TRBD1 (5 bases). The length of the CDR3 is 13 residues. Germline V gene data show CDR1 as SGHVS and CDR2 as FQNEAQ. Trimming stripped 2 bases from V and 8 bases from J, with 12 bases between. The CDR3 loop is CASSLYGATGYTF. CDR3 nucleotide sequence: TGTGCCAGCAGCTTATACGGGGCTACCGGCTACACCTTC.

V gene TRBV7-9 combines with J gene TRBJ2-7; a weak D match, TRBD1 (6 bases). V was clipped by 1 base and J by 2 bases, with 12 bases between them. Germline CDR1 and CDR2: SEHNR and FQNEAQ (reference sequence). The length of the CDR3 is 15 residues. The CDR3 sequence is CASSLGGQGPYEQYF. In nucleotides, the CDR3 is TGTGCCAGCAGCTTAGGGGGGCAGGGGCCCTACGAGCAGTACTTC.

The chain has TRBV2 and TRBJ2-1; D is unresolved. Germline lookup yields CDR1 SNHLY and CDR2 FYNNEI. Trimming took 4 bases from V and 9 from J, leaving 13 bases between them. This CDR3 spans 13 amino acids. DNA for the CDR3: TGTGCCAGCAGTGCGGCTGAAGTAAGTGAGCAGTTCTTC. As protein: CASSAAEVSEQFF.

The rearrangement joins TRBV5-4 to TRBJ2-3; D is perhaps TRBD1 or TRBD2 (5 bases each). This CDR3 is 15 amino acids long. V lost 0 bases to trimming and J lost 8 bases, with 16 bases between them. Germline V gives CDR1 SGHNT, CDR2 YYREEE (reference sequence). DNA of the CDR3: TGTGCCAGCAGCTTGGGGCGTAGTGGGGACCGTACGCAGTATTTT. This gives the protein CASSLGRSGDRTQYF.

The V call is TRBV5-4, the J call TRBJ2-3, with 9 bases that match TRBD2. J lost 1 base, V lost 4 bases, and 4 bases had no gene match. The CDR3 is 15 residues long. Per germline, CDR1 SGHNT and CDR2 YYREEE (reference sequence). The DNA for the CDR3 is TGTGCCAGCAGCAAAATAGCGGGAGGCACAGATACGCAGTATTTT. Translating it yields CASSKIAGGTDTQYF. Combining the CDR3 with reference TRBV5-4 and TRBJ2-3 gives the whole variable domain ETGVTQSPTHLIKTRGQQVTLRCSSQSGHNTVSWYQQALGQGPQFIFQYYREEENGRGNFPPRFSGLQFPNYSSELNVNALELDDSALYLCASSKIAGGTDTQYFGPGTRLTVL.

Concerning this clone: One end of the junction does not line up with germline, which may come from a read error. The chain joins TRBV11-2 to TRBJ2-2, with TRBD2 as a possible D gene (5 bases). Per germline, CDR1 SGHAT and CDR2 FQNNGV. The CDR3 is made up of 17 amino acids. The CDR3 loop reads CASSLLRGRRNAGELFF. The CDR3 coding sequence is TGTGCCAGCAGCTTATTACGTGGCCGGAGGAACGCCGGGGAGCTGTTTTTT. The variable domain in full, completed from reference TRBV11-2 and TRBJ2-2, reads EAGVAQSPRYKIIEKRQSVAFWCNPISGHATLYWYQQILGQGPKLLIQFQNNGVVDDSQLPKDRFSAERLKGVDSTLKIQPAKLEDSAVYLCASSLLRGRRNAGELFFGEGSRLTVL.